Following are 2 T cell receptor beta chains from one sample sequenced in a study of T cell clones after liver transplantation. Sequenced by immunoSEQ multiplex PCR; TCRdb stores in-frame clones only, minus some. The table lists fewer than 80,000 clones, 84% of them singletons, with less than 2.5% in the top ten. The sequencing here drew on CD4+ T cells from blood, taken about 50 months after liver transplant. The receptor set was obtained from a human patient who received a liver transplant. Some T cells here may be from the graft donor.

This clone was seen just once. The chain has TRBV13 and TRBJ2-3, with D tentatively TRBD2 (7 bases). This CDR3 has 17 residues. Germline V gives CDR1 PRHDT, CDR2 FYEKMQ (reference sequence). V lost 4 bases, J lost 1 base, and 18 bases lay in between. The DNA for the CDR3 is TGTGCCAGCAGCTCATCCAAACCGGGGGGCGGCACAGATACGCAGTATTTT. It translates to CASSSSKPGGGTDTQYF.

This clone was seen a single time. The chain has TRBV9 and TRBJ2-3; D remains unclear. The V and J ends lost 4 bases and 3 bases respectively, with 9 bases between them. The CDR3 has 13 residues. CDR1 SGDLS and CDR2 YYNGEE come from the germline V gene. CDR3 loop: CASSPGPTDTQYF. In DNA, the CDR3 is TGTGCCAGCAGCCCTGGCCCTACAGATACGCAGTATTTT. Drawing the rest from reference TRBV9 and TRBJ2-3, the complete variable domain is DSGVTQTPKHLITATGQRVTLRCSPRSGDLSVYWYQQSLDQGLQFLIQYYNGEERAKGNILERFSAQQFPDLHSELNLSSLELGDSALYFCASSPGPTDTQYFGPGTRLTVL.